The 8 T cell receptor beta chains below all came from one sample that was sequenced in a study of blood T cell repertoires in COVID-19. Only in-frame clones appear in the TCRdb table, and some are missing; sequencing was by immunoSEQ multiplex PCR. In the table there are 110,000 or so clones, about 88% of which are singletons. Source material: peripheral blood. These receptors all come from a woman aged 70-85 years who had recovered from COVID-19.

The gene calls are TRBV5-1 and TRBJ2-4; D possibly corresponds to TRBD1 (6 bases). The CDR3 consists of 14 residues. From germline, CDR1 is SGHRS and CDR2 YFSETQ. Between the trimmed V and J ends, which lost 3 bases and 3 bases, there was a span of 10 bases. The CDR3 reads CASSSDRLKNIQYF. The CDR3 nucleotides read TGCGCCAGCAGCTCGGACAGACTCAAAAACATTCAGTACTTC.

The V and J genes are TRBV28 and TRBJ2-6; D not resolved. The CDR3 has 13 amino acids. Trimming stripped 11 bases from V and 2 bases from J, with 10 bases between. Germline lookup yields CDR1 MDHEN and CDR2 SYDVKM. The CDR3 loop reads CAGSVTGANVLTF. The CDR3 nucleotides are TGTGCCGGCTCCGTAACTGGGGCCAACGTCCTGACTTTC.

Notes on this clone: Compared with germline, one end of the junction differs, possibly owing to a read error. The chain combines TRBV2 with TRBJ1-4; 7 bases match TRBD1. Germline V lookup: CDR1 SNHLY, CDR2 FYNNEI. The CDR3 contains 12 residues. The DNA of the CDR3 is TGTGCCAGCAGTGAAGGATGGGACAGTCCCCTCTTT. It translates to CASSEGWDSPLF.

The chain carries TRBV5-1 and TRBJ2-5, with D tentatively TRBD1 (6 bases). The V end lost 0 bases, the J end lost 4 bases, and 13 bases lay between the germline ends. This CDR3 has 15 amino acids. In germline, CDR1 is SGHRS, CDR2 YFSETQ. CDR3 amino acids: CASSLGSSRGETQYF. CDR3 DNA: TGCGCCAGCAGCTTGGGGTCGAGCAGGGGAGAGACCCAGTACTTC.

This chain connects TRBV7-3 to TRBJ1-6; D is uncertain. V lost 2 bases and J lost 0, with 14 bases in between. Germline loops: CDR1 SGHTA, CDR2 FQGTGA. The CDR3 has 18 residues. DNA for the CDR3: TGTGCCAGCAGCTTAGGAGGCGGACCCAGCTCCTATAATTCACCCCTCCACTTT. Protein sequence: CASSLGGGPSSYNSPLHF.

The chain recombines TRBV5-1 with TRBJ2-7; D not resolved. The germline gives CDR1 SGHRS, CDR2 YFSETQ. Trimming shortened V by 4 bases and J by 4 bases, and 9 bases separated the two germline ends. CDR3 size: 12 residues. The CDR3 here is CASSPSDYEQYF. CDR3 bases: TGCGCCAGCAGCCCTTCAGATTACGAGCAGTACTTC.

This CDR3 reads CASSRPGQGIVKPQHF. DNA of the CDR3: TGTGCCAGCAGTCGACCGGGACAGGGGATAGTGAAGCCCCAGCATTTT. V gene TRBV6-6 combines with J gene TRBJ1-5; 10 nucleotides line up with TRBD1. CDR1 is MNHNY and CDR2 is SVGAGI in the germline V gene (reference sequence). Losses at the gene ends were 5 bases for V and 8 bases for J; bases not matched to a gene: 12. This CDR3 comprises 16 residues.

This clone appeared a few times. The gene calls are TRBV7-8 and TRBJ1-1; TRBD1 is a possible D gene (6 bases). With 5 bases removed from V and 4 bases from J, the gap between germline ends came to 20 bases. This CDR3 spans 16 amino acids. Germline loops: CDR1 SGHVS, CDR2 FQNEAQ. CDR3 protein: CASSPRGRTDRTEAFF. CDR3 bases: TGTGCCAGCAGCCCGAGAGGCAGGACAGATCGCACTGAAGCTTTCTTT.